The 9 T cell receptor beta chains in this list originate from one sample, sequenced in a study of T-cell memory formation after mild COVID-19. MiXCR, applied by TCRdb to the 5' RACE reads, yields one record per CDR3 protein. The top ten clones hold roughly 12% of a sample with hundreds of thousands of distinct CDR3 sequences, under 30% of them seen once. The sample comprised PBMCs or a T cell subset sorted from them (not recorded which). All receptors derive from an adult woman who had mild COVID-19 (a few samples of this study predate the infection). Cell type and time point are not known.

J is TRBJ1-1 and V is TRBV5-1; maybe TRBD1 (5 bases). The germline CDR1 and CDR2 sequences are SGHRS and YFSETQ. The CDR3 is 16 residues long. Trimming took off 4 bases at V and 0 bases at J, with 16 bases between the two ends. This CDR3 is CASSPQGARMNTEAFF. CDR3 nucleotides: TGCGCCAGCAGCCCTCAAGGGGCGAGGATGAACACTGAAGCTTTCTTT. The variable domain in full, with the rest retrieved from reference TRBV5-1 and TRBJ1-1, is KAGVTQTPRYLIKTRGQQVTLSCSPISGHRSVSWYQQTPGQGLQFLFEYFSETQRNKGNFPGRFSGRQFSNSRSEMNVSTLELGDSALYLCASSPQGARMNTEAFFGQGTRLTVV.

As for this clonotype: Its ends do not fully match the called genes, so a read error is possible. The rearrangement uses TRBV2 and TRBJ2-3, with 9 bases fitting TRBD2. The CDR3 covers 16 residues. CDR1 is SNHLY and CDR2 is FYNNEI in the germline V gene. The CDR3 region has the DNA TGTGCCAGCAGTGAGCCAGCGGGGGGTTTCACAGATAAGCAGTATTTT. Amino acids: CASSEPAGGFTDKQYF.

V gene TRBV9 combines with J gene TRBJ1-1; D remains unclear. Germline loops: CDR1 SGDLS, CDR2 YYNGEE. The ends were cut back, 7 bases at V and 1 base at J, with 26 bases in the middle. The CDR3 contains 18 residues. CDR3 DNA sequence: TGTGCCAGCTCCCCCCAGAGGTATTTCCCGACGGAGAACACTGAAGCTTTCTTT. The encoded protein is CASSPQRYFPTENTEAFF. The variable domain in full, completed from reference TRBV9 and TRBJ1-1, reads DSGVTQTPKHLITATGQRVTLRCSPRSGDLSVYWYQQSLDQGLQFLIQYYNGEERAKGNILERFSAQQFPDLHSELNLSSLELGDSALYFCASSPQRYFPTENTEAFFGQGTRLTVV.

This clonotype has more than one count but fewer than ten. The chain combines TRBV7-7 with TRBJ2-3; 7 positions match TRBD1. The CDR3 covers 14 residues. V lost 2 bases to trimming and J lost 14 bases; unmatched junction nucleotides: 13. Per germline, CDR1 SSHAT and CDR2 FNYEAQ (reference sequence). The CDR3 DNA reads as TGTGCCAGCAGCTTAAGGGCCAGACAGGGTGCATTGTATTTT. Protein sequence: CASSLRARQGALYF.

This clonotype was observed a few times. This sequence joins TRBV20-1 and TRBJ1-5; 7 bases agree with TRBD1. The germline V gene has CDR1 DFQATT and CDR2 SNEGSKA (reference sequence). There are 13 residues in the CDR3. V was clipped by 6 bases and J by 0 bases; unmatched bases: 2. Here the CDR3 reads CSADRYSNQPQHF. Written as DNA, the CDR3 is TGCAGTGCGGACAGGTATAGCAATCAGCCCCAGCATTTT.

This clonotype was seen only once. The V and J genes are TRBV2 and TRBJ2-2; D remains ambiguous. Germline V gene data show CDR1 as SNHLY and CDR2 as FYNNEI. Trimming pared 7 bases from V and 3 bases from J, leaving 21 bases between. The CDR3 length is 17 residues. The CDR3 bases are TGTGCCAGCAAACCCCCACCGTATCCTGCGTACACCGGGGAGCTGTTTTTT. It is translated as CASKPPPYPAYTGELFF.

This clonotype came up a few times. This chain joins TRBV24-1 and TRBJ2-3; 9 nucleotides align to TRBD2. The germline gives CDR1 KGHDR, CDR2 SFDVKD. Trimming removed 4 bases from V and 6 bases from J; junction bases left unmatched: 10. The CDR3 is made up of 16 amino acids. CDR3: CATSDPTSGGADTQYF. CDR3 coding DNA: TGTGCCACCAGTGACCCGACTAGCGGAGGTGCGGATACGCAGTATTTT.

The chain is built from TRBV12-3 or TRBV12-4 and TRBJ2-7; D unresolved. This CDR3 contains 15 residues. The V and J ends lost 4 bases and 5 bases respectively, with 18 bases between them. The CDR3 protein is CASSSPGSVGHEQYF. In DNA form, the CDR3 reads TGTGCCAGCAGTTCCCCCGGGTCGGTCGGGCACGAGCAGTACTTC.

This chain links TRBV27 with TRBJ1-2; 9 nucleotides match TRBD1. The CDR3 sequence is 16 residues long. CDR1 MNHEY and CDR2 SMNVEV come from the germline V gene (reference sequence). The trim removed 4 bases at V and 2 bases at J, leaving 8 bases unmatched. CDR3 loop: CASSYTGTGINYGYTF. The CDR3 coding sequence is TGTGCCAGCAGTTACACCGGGACAGGGATCAACTATGGCTACACCTTC.